The TCR beta chain described here comes from a study of shared clonotypes between healthy human individuals. General study results and limits: Compared with clonotypes that all four donors shared, non-shared clonotypes had lower generation probabilities. Incompleteness in sorted-subset sequencing, despite large depth, was shown by rarefaction. Memory subsets generally showed lower estimated richness than naive subsets.

The CDR3 consists of 14 residues. Trimming cost V 1 base and J 2 bases, with 7 bases left between them. The germline V gene has CDR1 SGHNT and CDR2 YENEEA. DNA at around 210 ng, tens of thousands of T cell genomes, went into sorted-subset replicate PCRs. Data came from immunoSEQ multiplex PCR; TCRdb stores just in-frame clones and leaves some out. The sample includes approximately 2.5 million clones, 93% of them seen just once. Worth noting for this clone: Its target is unknown.

The receptor was isolated from a man aged 18-30 years in good health. Some clones in this sample may be carry-over from other donors' samples. V and J are TRBV11-3 and TRBJ2-3, with D possibly matching TRBD1 (6 bases). The source material was naive CD4+ T cells from PBMCs. Subset specified: CD45RA+ positively selected. The CDR3 spells CASSLGQATDTQYF. CDR3 in DNA: TGTGCCAGCAGCTTAGGACAGGCCACAGATACGCAGTATTTT.